This T cell receptor beta chain was sequenced during a study of blood T cell repertoires in COVID-19. Self-reported history from a screening survey and questionnaire set each donor's cohort. There are a few counts of this clone. The CDR3 extends over 14 amino acids. Germline lookup yields CDR1 SEHNR and CDR2 FQNEAQ (reference sequence). Trimming cost V 3 bases and J 1 base, with 7 bases left between them. Libraries were prepared by immunoSEQ multiplex PCR; TCRdb keeps only in-frame clonotypes and omits some of them. The sample holds about 100,000 clones, 80% to 90% seen once. The chain couples TRBV7-9 to TRBJ1-3, with D possibly matching TRBD1 (5 bases). The sample taken for sequencing was PBMCs or T cells enriched from blood (not recorded which). The clonotype originates from a woman aged 45-59 years who had recovered from COVID-19. The CDR3 loop reads CASSFAGSGNTIYF. The CDR3 coding sequence is TGTGCCAGCAGCTTTGCAGGGTCTGGAAACACCATATATTTT.